The 20 T cell receptor beta chains presented below share a single source sample, sequenced in a study of CD8+CD57+ T cells in acquired aplastic anemia. Profiles of TCR beta VDJ and CDR3 were generated from a genomic DNA template. TCRdb re-analysed the reads in MiXCR, keeping a single row per CDR3 protein. The repertoire holds 50,000 to 70,000 distinct CDR3 sequences, with less than 65% as singletons. The sequencing sample was made of sorted CD4+, CD8+, or CD8+CD57+ T cells (not recorded which) from PBMCs. All receptors derive from a human donor in good health, serving as a control.

This clonotype was detected ten times or more. The chain's CDR3 is CASRRDRHSGNTIYF. The CDR3 nucleotides read TGTGCCAGCAGGCGGGACAGACACTCTGGAAACACCATATATTTT. The chain is built from TRBV2 and TRBJ1-3, with 7 bases fitting TRBD1. The germline V gene encodes CDR1 SNHLY and CDR2 FYNNEI. The length of the CDR3 is 15 residues. The V and J ends lost 6 bases and 0 bases, in that order; junction bases with no gene match: 5.

The chain has TRBV5-6 and TRBJ1-2, with 9 positions matching TRBD1. The V and J ends lost 4 bases and 7 bases, in that order; junction bases with no gene match: 5. Germline CDR1 SGHDT, CDR2 YYEEEE. There are 13 residues in the CDR3. For the CDR3, the DNA is TGTGCCAGCAGCGTACAGGGGGCGAGTGGCTACACCTTC. As protein: CASSVQGASGYTF.

The CDR3 DNA reads TGCAGTGCCTCGACAGGGGGGGACTATGGCTACACCTTC. Translation gives CSASTGGDYGYTF. The chain joins TRBV20-1 to TRBJ1-2; 9 bases align to TRBD1. CDR3 length: 13 amino acids. The V gene's germline CDR1 is DFQATT and CDR2 SNEGSKA (reference sequence). V lost 6 bases, J lost 3 bases, and 5 bases stayed unmatched.

This clonotype occurred many times. The chain carries TRBV5-6 and TRBJ1-5; TRBD1 is a possible D gene (6 bases). Trimming stripped 4 bases from V and 3 bases from J, with 20 bases between. This CDR3 is 17 amino acids long. CDR1 is SGHDT, CDR2 YYEEEE, per germline. The DNA for the CDR3 is TGTGCCAGCAGCCGGGGGGGGGCCGGTATTTACAATCAGCCCCAGCATTTT. Translating it yields CASSRGGAGIYNQPQHF.

The J gene is TRBJ1-6, the V gene TRBV5-1; 9 positions match TRBD1. Germline CDR1 and CDR2: SGHRS and YFSETQ. There are 14 residues in the CDR3. With V trimmed by 4 bases and J by 10 bases, 6 bases remained unmatched. The CDR3 nucleotides read TGCGCCAGCAGCCAGACAGGGGGAGGGTCACCCCTCCACTTT. This gives the protein CASSQTGGGSPLHF.

The chain's CDR3 is CATSAAGASEQFF. For the CDR3, the DNA is TGTGCCACCAGTGCGGCGGGTGCGTCGGAGCAGTTCTTC. This sequence joins TRBV24-1 and TRBJ2-1; a weak D match, TRBD2 (5 bases). V lost 5 bases, J lost 10 bases, and 14 bases lay in between. The CDR3 is made up of 13 amino acids. Germline CDR1 is KGHDR and CDR2 is SFDVKD.

The table lists this clonotype with many counts. The chain links TRBV9 to TRBJ2-3; 8 bases agree with TRBD1. Unmatched junction bases numbered 8, after V lost 6 bases and J lost 2 bases. The CDR3 sequence is 15 residues long. The germline gives CDR1 SGDLS, CDR2 YYNGEE. DNA for the CDR3: TGTGCCAGCACAAAAACAGGGGGTTTCACAGATACGCAGTATTTT. It translates to CASTKTGGFTDTQYF.

This chain uses TRBV7-2 with TRBJ1-2; TRBD1 is a possible D gene (5 bases). V shed 5 bases and J shed 0 bases, with 10 bases lying between them. CDR1 is SGHTA, CDR2 FQGNSA, per germline. This CDR3 contains 14 residues. The CDR3 protein is CASSPGTANYGYTF. Written as DNA, the CDR3 is TGTGCCAGCAGCCCAGGGACGGCTAACTATGGCTACACCTTC.

The chain recombines TRBV7-3 with TRBJ2-7, with no clear D. The CDR3 sequence is 16 residues long. V was pared by 2 bases and J by 3 bases, with 17 bases between. Looked up from germline, CDR1 is SGHTA and CDR2 is FQGTGA. For the CDR3, the DNA is TGTGCCAGCAGCTTACTTATCGGCAGCTTAATCTACGAGCAGTACTTC. It yields the protein CASSLLIGSLIYEQYF.

This clonotype is medium-sized within its sample. J is TRBJ2-5 and V is TRBV19; no reliable D call. Trimming pared 6 bases from V and 5 bases from J, leaving 7 bases between. This CDR3 is built from 11 residues. CDR1 is LNHDA and CDR2 is SQIVND in the germline V gene (reference sequence). CDR3: CASRSSETQYF. CDR3 sequence (DNA): TGTGCCAGTAGGTCATCGGAGACCCAGTACTTC.

This clonotype qualifies as medium-sized. This chain links TRBV19 with TRBJ2-3; 8 nucleotides align to TRBD1. The V and J ends lost 6 bases and 4 bases, in that order; junction bases with no gene match: 6. The V gene's germline CDR1 is LNHDA and CDR2 SQIVND (reference sequence). The CDR3 consists of 14 residues. For the CDR3, the DNA is TGTGCCAGTAGAGTCAGGGGGCTGGCAGATACGCAGTATTTT. Translating it yields CASRVRGLADTQYF.

As to this clonotype: Relative to the germline gene, one junction end is altered; a read error may explain this. The rearrangement joins TRBV7-8 to TRBJ1-6; 7 nucleotides agree with TRBD1. The CDR3 has 15 residues. CDR1 is SGHVS and CDR2 is FQNEAQ in the germline V gene. In DNA, the CDR3 is TGCGCCAGCAGCTTAGTTCCAGGGGGAAATTCACCCCTCCACTTT. It specifies CASSLVPGGNSPLHF. Looking up the rest from reference TRBV7-8 and TRBJ1-6 gives the full variable domain: GAGVSQSPRYKVAKRGQDVALRCDPISGHVSLFWYQQALGQGPEFLTYFQNEAQLDKSGLPSDRFFAERPEGSVSTLKIQRTQQEDSAVYLCASSLVPGGNSPLHFGNGTRLTVT.

Many counts were recorded for this clonotype. The CDR3 reads CASSQGRTVGNTIYF. The CDR3 DNA reads as TGTGCCAGCAGCCAAGGCCGGACAGTTGGAAACACCATATATTTT. The gene calls are TRBV3-1 and TRBJ1-3; the D gene is possibly TRBD1 (6 bases). V was clipped by 1 base and J by 3 bases, with 10 bases between them. Per germline, CDR1 LGHDT and CDR2 YNNKEL (reference sequence). The CDR3 extends over 15 amino acids.

This clonotype has a count of ten or more. The V gene is TRBV2, the J gene TRBJ1-4; D remains ambiguous. CDR1 is SNHLY, CDR2 FYNNEI, per germline. The V end lost 8 bases, the J end lost 8 bases, and 21 bases lay between the germline ends. This CDR3 is 15 amino acids long. CDR3 sequence: CASSPMVRPGEKLFF. The CDR3 coding sequence is TGTGCCAGCTCCCCCATGGTTAGACCGGGAGAAAAACTGTTTTTT.

In its sample, this clonotype was seen a few times. The CDR3 coding sequence is TGCAGTGCCATCTCTAGCGGGAGGGCCTATGAGCAGTTCTTC. It specifies CSAISSGRAYEQFF. The chain combines TRBV20-1 with TRBJ2-1, with TRBD2 identical over 12 bases. The CDR3 is 14 residues long. Germline CDR1 reads DFQATT; CDR2 reads SNEGSKA (reference sequence). V gave up 6 bases and J gave up 8 bases; unmatched junction bases: 8.

This clonotype is a singleton in its sample. V and J are TRBV15 and TRBJ2-7; 7 nucleotides line up with TRBD2. The J call may be wrong; the DNA end is better matched by TRBJ2-4. The CDR3 runs to 17 residues. Germline V gene sequence: CDR1 LNHNV, CDR2 YYDKDF (reference sequence). The chain's CDR3 is CATSRGRRRERAYIQYF. In DNA, the CDR3 is TGTGCCACCAGCAGAGGGCGGAGGCGGGAGAGGGCGTACATTCAGTACTTC.

This clonotype was recorded many times. The gene calls are TRBV5-1 and TRBJ2-5; 12 bases fit TRBD1. The germline gives CDR1 SGHRS, CDR2 YFSETQ. J was trimmed by 5 bases and V by 4 bases; bases with no gene match: 6. CDR3 length: 15 amino acids. The CDR3 spells CASSDGTGGGETQYF. As DNA, the CDR3 is TGCGCCAGCAGCGATGGGACAGGGGGCGGCGAGACCCAGTACTTC.

The rearrangement uses TRBV7-9 and TRBJ2-7; D is possibly TRBD1 (6 bases). The V and J ends lost 2 bases and 5 bases respectively, with 13 bases between them. The CDR3 contains 14 residues. Germline loops: CDR1 SEHNR, CDR2 FQNEAQ (reference sequence). CDR3 protein: CASSLTRGWDEQYF. CDR3 coding DNA: TGTGCCAGCAGCTTAACCAGGGGATGGGACGAGCAGTACTTC.

The chain employs TRBV3-1 and TRBJ1-4; unclear D gene. This CDR3 is built from 14 residues. The V end was cut by 3 bases, the J end by 5 bases, with 10 bases between. The germline V gene encodes CDR1 LGHDT and CDR2 YNNKEL (reference sequence). The CDR3 DNA reads as TGTGCCAGCAGCCAGTCAGGACGGAATGAAAAACTGTTTTTT. It encodes CASSQSGRNEKLFF.

This clonotype was seen repeatedly, ten times or more. The chain links TRBV10-3 to TRBJ2-3; 8 bases map to TRBD2. Germline V gene lookup returns CDR1 ENHRY and CDR2 SYGVKD. V lost 8 bases and J lost 0; bases outside the gene matches: 10. This CDR3 has 16 amino acids. The CDR3 DNA sequence: TGTGCCATCTTACGCAGAACTAGCGGTAGCACAGATACGCAGTATTTT. Residues: CAILRRTSGSTDTQYF.